This paragraph covers one T cell receptor beta chain sequence. This sample stems from a study of blood T cell repertoires in COVID-19. The overall study: From the United States, Italy and Spain came samples of acute and convalescent COVID-19. PBMCs, B-cell-depleted T cells, or T cells were the source of the cDNA or gDNA that made up the material.

Data came from immunoSEQ multiplex PCR; TCRdb stores just in-frame clones and leaves some out. The repertoire consists of about 270,000 clones, with about 80% occurring once and the leading ten covering approximately 9%. V dropped 7 bases and J dropped 6 bases, with 13 bases sitting between them. CDR1 is GTSNPN, CDR2 SVGIG, per germline (reference sequence). This CDR3 contains 13 residues. The clonotype was recovered from a woman between 50 and 59 years old who had recovered from COVID-19. The chain carries TRBV30 and TRBJ1-6; D perhaps matches TRBD1 (6 bases). The sequencing input was peripheral blood. CDR3 coding DNA: TGTGCCTTCTCCCTCAGGGGTAATTCACCCCTCCACTTT. It encodes CAFSLRGNSPLHF.